This TCR beta chain was recorded in a study of identical twins. The donor group consisted entirely of healthy Caucasians. The V gene's germline CDR1 is MDHEN and CDR2 SYDVKM. The V end was cut by 5 bases, the J end by 2 bases, with 16 bases between. The CDR3 sequence is 15 residues long. TCRdb re-analysed the 5' RACE reads in MiXCR, keeping a single row per CDR3 protein. Found here are about 920,000 distinct CDR3 sequences, 9% to 15% of them singletons; the top ten hold around 1.5%. These data are also associated with another study on yellow fever vaccine responses in identical twins. That work adds: A vaccine T cell response that seemed partly convergent and partly personalized was reported in twins.

The sequenced material came from PBMCs. The origin of this receptor is a woman aged 18 to 35 in good health. J is TRBJ2-7 and V is TRBV28; no firm D call. CDR3 in amino acids: CASSEASGRPYEQYV. The CDR3 DNA reads as TGTGCCAGCAGTGAGGCTTCAGGCAGGCCCTACGAGCAGTACGTC.